This TCR beta chain appears in the sequencing data of a study of shared clonotypes between healthy human individuals. Study findings and constraints: Between a few donors, naive CD4 clonotypes were shared at a level of about 5%. The represented genetic and exposure-history diversity was limited by the small number of donors. Naive subsets usually exceeded memory subsets in estimated richness.

The V gene's germline CDR1 is SGHNT and CDR2 YYREEE (reference sequence). The ends were cut back, 1 base at V and 0 bases at J, with 5 bases in the middle. The CDR3 is 13 amino acids. This clone was picked up one time. Its antigen is unidentified. The sample carries other DNA sequences with the same CDR3. Genomic DNA belonging to each subset was distributed in equal measure over several immunoSEQ plates. Some clones are missing from TCRdb's copy, which holds only in-frame ones; the method was immunoSEQ multiplex PCR. The table lists a few million clones, 85% to 95% of them singletons. This receptor was obtained from a man aged 18 to 30 in good health. Some clones in this sample may be carry-over from other donors' samples. This chain joins TRBV5-4 and TRBJ2-7, with a weak D call TRBD2 (5 bases). Sequencing used naive CD4+ T cells from PBMCs. Subset indicated: CD45RA+ positively selected. The CDR3 DNA reads as TGTGCCAGCAGCTTGACTAGCTCCTACGAGCAGTACTTC. It is translated as CASSLTSSYEQYF.